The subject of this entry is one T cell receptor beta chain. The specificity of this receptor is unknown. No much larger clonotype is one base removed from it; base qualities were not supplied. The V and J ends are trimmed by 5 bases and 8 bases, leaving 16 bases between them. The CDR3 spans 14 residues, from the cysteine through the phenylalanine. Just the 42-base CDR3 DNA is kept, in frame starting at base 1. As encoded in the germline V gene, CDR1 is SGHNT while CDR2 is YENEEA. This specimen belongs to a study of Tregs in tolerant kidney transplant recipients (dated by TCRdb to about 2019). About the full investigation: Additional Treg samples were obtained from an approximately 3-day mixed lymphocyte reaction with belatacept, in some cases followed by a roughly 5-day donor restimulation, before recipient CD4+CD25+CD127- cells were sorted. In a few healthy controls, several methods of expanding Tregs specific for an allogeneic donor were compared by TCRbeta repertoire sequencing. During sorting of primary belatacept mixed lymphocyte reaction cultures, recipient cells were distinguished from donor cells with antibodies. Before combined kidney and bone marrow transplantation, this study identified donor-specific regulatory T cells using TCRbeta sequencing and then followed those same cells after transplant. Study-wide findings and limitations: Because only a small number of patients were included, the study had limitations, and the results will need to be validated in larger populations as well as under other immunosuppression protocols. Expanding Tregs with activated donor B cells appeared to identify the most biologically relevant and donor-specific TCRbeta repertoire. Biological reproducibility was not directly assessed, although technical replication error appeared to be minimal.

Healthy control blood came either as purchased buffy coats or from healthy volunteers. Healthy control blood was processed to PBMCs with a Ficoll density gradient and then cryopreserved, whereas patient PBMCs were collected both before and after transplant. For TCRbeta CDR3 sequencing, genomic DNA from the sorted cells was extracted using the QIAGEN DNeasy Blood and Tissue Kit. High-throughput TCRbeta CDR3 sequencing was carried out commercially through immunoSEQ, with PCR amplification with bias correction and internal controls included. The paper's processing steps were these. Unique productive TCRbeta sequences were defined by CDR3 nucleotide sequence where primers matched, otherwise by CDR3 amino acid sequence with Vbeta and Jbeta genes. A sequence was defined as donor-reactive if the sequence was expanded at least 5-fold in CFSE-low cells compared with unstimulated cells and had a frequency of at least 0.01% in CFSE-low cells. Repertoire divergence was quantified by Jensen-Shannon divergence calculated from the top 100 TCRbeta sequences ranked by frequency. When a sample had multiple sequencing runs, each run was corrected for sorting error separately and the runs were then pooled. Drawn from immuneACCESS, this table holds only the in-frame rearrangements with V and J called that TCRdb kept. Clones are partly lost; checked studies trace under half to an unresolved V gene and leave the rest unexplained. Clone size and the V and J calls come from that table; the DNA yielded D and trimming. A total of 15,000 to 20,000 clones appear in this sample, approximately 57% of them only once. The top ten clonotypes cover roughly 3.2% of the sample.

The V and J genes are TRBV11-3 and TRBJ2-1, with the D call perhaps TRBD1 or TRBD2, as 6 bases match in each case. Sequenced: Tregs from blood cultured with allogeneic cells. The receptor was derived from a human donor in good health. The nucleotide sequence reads TGTGCCAGCAGCCCCCAAGGGGGGACCCATGAGCAGTTCTTC. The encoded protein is CASSPQGGTHEQFF. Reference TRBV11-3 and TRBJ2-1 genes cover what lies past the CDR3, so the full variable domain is EAGVVQSPRYKIIEKKQPVAFWCNPISGHNTLYWYLQNLGQGPELLIRYENEEAVDDSQLPKDRFSAERLKGVDSTLKIQPAELGDSAVYLCASSPQGGTHEQFFGPGTRLTVL.